This T cell receptor (beta chain) derives from a study of human T cells and chemical hapten exposure. This sample's time point: pre-sensitization, week 0. Treatment described: therapeutic diphenylcyclopropenone sensitization with weekly scalp DPC. This CDR3 spans 10 amino acids. The germline V gene has CDR1 SEHNR and CDR2 FQNEAQ (reference sequence). TCRdb itself ran the RACE reads through MiXCR, one entry per CDR3 protein. The sample has about 350,000 distinct CDR3 sequences; 5% to 6.5% are singletons. This clonotype occurred a few times. The sequenced sample was whole blood, obtained in connection with sensitization to the hapten diphenylcyclopropenone (DPC). The TCR originated in a woman younger than 30 with alopecia areata. Some clones in this sample may be carry-over from other donors' samples. This chain connects TRBV7-9 to TRBJ1-1, with D uncertain. CDR3 sequence reads: CVVGNTEAFF. CDR3 nucleotides: TGTGTTGTGGGGAACACTGAAGCTTTCTTT.